The present T cell receptor (beta chain) was sequenced within a study of blood T cell repertoires in COVID-19. TCRdb's table, derived via immunoSEQ multiplex PCR, lists solely in-frame clones and lacks some. The top ten clones hold approximately 2.2% of a sample with over 150,000 clones, 87% of them seen once. The V end lost 5 bases, the J end lost 0 bases, and 11 bases lay between the germline ends. Germline loops: CDR1 LNHDA, CDR2 SQIVND (reference sequence). This CDR3 has 16 amino acids. Participants were aged about 18 to 90 years, lived in under 30 US areas, and enrolled virtually. Points on this clone: The identical CDR3 is also encoded by other nucleotide sequences in the sample.

The receptor was isolated from a woman in her 30s who had recovered from COVID-19. The sequencing sample was made of PBMCs or T cells enriched from blood (not recorded which). This chain links TRBV19 with TRBJ2-6; possibly TRBD1 for D (7 bases). CDR3 coding DNA: TGTGCCAGTAGTCCCAGGGGGGTCTCTGGGGCCAACGTCCTGACTTTC. Its protein is CASSPRGVSGANVLTF.